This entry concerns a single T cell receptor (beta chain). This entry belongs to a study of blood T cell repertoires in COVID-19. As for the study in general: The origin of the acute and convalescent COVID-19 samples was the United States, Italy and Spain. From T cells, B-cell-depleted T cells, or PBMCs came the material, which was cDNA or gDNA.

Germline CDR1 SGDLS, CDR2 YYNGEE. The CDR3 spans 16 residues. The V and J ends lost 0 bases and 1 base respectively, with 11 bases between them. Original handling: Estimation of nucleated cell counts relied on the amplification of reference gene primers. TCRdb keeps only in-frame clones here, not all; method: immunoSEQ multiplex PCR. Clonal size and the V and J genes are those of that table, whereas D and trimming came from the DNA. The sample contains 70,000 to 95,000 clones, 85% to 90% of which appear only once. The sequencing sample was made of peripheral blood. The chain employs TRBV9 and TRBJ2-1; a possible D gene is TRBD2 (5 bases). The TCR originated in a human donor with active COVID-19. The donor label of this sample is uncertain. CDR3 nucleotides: TGTGCCAGCAGCGTAGAAGGGCTAGCATCCTACAATGAGCAGTTCTTC. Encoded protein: CASSVEGLASYNEQFF.